This is a list of T cell receptor beta chains from one sample in a study of T cell changes during pregnancy in multiple sclerosis. Assay used: immunoSEQ multiplex PCR; TCRdb lists only in-frame clones, some missing. The sample includes 45,000 to 60,000 clones, 90% of them seen just once. Sample: CD8+ T cells from peripheral blood mononuclear cells, taken before pregnancy. These receptors originate from a female donor with multiple sclerosis, enrolled in a pregnancy study. Each CDR3 is given with its conserved first and last residue. A D gene is named only where the DNA matches it firmly. Part of the rows lack a size; the others show once, few, many or a class for expanded clones.

NA,NA,TRBJ2-7,TRBV5-5,TGTGCCAGCAGCCGGGCCCCCACAGGGAAGGTCGAGCAGTACTTC,CASSRAPTGKVEQYF
NA,NA,TRBJ2-5,TRBV29-1,TGCAGCGCTAACACAGGGCAAGAGACCCAGTACTTC,CSANTGQETQYF
NA,TRBD2,TRBJ2-7,TRBV6-5,TGTGCCAGCAGTCCGGGACTAGGACTGTACGAGCAGTACTTC,CASSPGLGLYEQYF
NA,NA,TRBJ1-5,TRBV19,TGTGCCAGTATAGGGGCATTTAATCAGCCCCAGCATTTT,CASIGAFNQPQHF
once,NA,TRBJ2-2,TRBV6-4,TGTGCCAGCAGTGAGTCTAAAGGAGGCACCGGGGAGCTGTTTTTT,CASSESKGGTGELFF
NA,NA,TRBJ2-7,TRBV6-1,TGTGCCAGCAGTGAATGGCGGGGAGCCTCCTACGAGCAGTACTTC,CASSEWRGASYEQYF
NA,NA,TRBJ1-1,TRBV4-2,TGTGCCAGCAGCCAAACAGGGTGGGACACTGAAGCTTTCTTT,CASSQTGWDTEAFF
NA,TRBD2,TRBJ2-3,TRBV19,TGTGCCAGTAGAGCACTAGCGGTGGCAGATACGCAGTATTTT,CASRALAVADTQYF
once,NA,TRBJ1-3,TRBV11-2,TGTGCCAGCAGCTTAGGTCAGGGCATCGGAAACACCATATATTTT,CASSLGQGIGNTIYF
NA,NA,TRBJ1-3,TRBV7-9,TGTGCCAGCAGCGGGGAGGGGGGACTCCTGGCCACCATATATTTT,CASSGEGGLLATIYF